This T cell receptor beta chain emerged from a study of blood T cells in healthy people across ages. At least 5.5 micrograms of total RNA were extracted per sample. The use of a sample-barcoded 5' primer and a J-beta primer mix characterized a second PCR of roughly 6 to 11 cycles. The template-switch adaptor was a 5' adaptor with 12 random nucleotides. It tagged each cDNA molecule. One entry per CDR3 protein, called by TCRdb with MiXCR from the 5' RACE reads. The sample has about 580,000 distinct CDR3 sequences, 45% to 55% seen once. General study findings and limits: The long-lived group displayed more naive CD4+ cells, plus higher diversity, than the aged donors did.

This clonotype was seen ten or more times. Its antigen is as yet unknown. V shed 8 bases, J shed 4 bases, and the junction held 13 bases outside the gene matches. The CDR3 spans 15 residues. Germline CDR1 reads MNHEY; CDR2 reads SVGAGI. The sequencing input was blood. The chain couples TRBV6-5 to TRBJ2-7; TRBD1 aligns across 8 bases. The sequence came from an elderly man in good health. The CDR3 nucleotides are TGTGCCAGCCAGGGGTGGACAGGGAGTGCTTACGAGCAGTACTTC. It yields the protein CASQGWTGSAYEQYF.